This T cell receptor (beta chain) was identified in a study of CD8+CD57+ T cells in acquired aplastic anemia. Study-wide findings and caveats: Patients and controls had in common twenty-nine CD8+ CDR3 sequences.

With regard to this clonotype: The antigen remains undetermined. This may come from a read error, since a much larger clone is one base off.

Genomic DNA acted as the template from which TCR beta VDJ combination and CDR3 sequence profiling were carried out. MiXCR, run by TCRdb on the reads, gives a single entry per CDR3 protein. The table has approximately 470,000 distinct CDR3 sequences, less than 35% seen once. The CDR3 contains 16 residues. Germline values: CDR1 SGDLS, CDR2 YYNGEE. Individuals selected for sequencing had exhibited CD8+CD57+ cell expansion on flow cytometry. The chain is built from TRBV9 and TRBJ1-2, with D possibly matching TRBD1 (6 bases). The source material was sorted CD4+, CD8+, or CD8+CD57+ T cells (not recorded which) from PBMCs. This receptor was taken from a human donor with aplastic anemia. The CDR3: CAGSVVPDSPNYGYTF. In DNA form, the CDR3 reads TGTGCCGGCAGCGTAGTCCCGGACAGCCCGAACTATGGCTACACCTTC.